The 16 T cell receptor beta chains below were found in one sample sequenced in a study of blood T cells in healthy people across ages. Together with a sample-barcoded 5' primer, a J-beta primer mix was included in a second PCR lasting about 7 to 11 cycles. TCRdb processed the 5' RACE reads anew with MiXCR; each CDR3 protein has one entry. Of approximately 790,000 distinct CDR3 sequences in the sample, 62% were seen once. The sequencing sample was made of blood. These receptors came from a man aged 30 to 39 in good health.

The genes are TRBV7-9 and TRBJ2-5, with TRBD1 identical over 7 bases. This CDR3 region has 17 residues. Germline CDR1 is SEHNR and CDR2 is FQNEAQ (reference sequence). V lost 4 bases, J lost 3 bases, and 14 bases stayed unmatched. The CDR3 bases are TGTGCCAGCAGCTCGCTAAAGACAGGGCGGGCGGAAGAGACCCAGTACTTC. Translating it yields CASSSLKTGRAEETQYF.

V gene TRBV9 combines with J gene TRBJ2-5, with D tentatively TRBD2 (7 bases). The CDR3 spans 15 residues. V lost 0 bases, J lost 11 bases, and 20 bases lay in between. Germline V gene sequence: CDR1 SGDLS, CDR2 YYNGEE. CDR3 protein: CASSVGWGPSREQYF. CDR3 nucleotide sequence: TGTGCCAGCAGCGTAGGTTGGGGGCCTTCGCGGGAGCAGTACTTC.

This sequence joins TRBV6-5 and TRBJ2-1, with D maybe TRBD1 (5 bases). The length of the CDR3 is 13 residues. The V and J ends lost 5 bases and 6 bases respectively, with 11 bases between them. Germline CDR1 reads MNHEY; CDR2 reads SVGAGI. The CDR3 DNA is TGTGCCAGCAGTCCTGGGGCTCTCAATGAGCAGTTCTTC. The encoded protein is CASSPGALNEQFF.

This clonotype appeared a few times. The chain links TRBV29-1 to TRBJ2-3; 11 nucleotides match TRBD2. The junction had 8 bases not matched to a gene; V was cut back by 5 bases and J by 7 bases. The CDR3 length is 14 residues. The germline gives CDR1 SQVTM, CDR2 ANQGSEA. CDR3 amino acids: CSVSGTSGPNTQYF. For the CDR3, the DNA is TGCAGCGTTTCCGGGACTAGCGGCCCAAATACGCAGTATTTT.

This chain uses TRBV20-1 with TRBJ2-6; 8 bases line up with TRBD1. The length of the CDR3 is 15 residues. Germline assignment: CDR1 DFQATT and CDR2 SNEGSKA (reference sequence). V shed 6 bases, J shed 2 bases, and the junction held 6 bases outside the gene matches. The CDR3 spells CSAQGAGPGANVLTF. The CDR3 region has the DNA TGCAGTGCCCAGGGGGCCGGGCCTGGGGCCAACGTCCTGACTTTC.

This clonotype came up once. V is TRBV14 and J is TRBJ2-4; a possible D gene is TRBD1 (6 bases). This CDR3 region has 13 residues. Per germline, CDR1 SGHDN and CDR2 FVKESK. V was clipped by 1 base and J by 13 bases, with 14 bases between them. The DNA of the CDR3 is TGTGCCAGCAGCCAAGCCCTAGTTCAGGGGCAGTACTTC. This translates into CASSQALVQGQYF.

The chain carries TRBV12-3 or TRBV12-4 and TRBJ2-3; 10 nucleotides align to TRBD2. V shed 8 bases and J 6 bases; nucleotides not matched to a gene: 5. The CDR3 is made up of 13 amino acids. The CDR3 region is CASVLAGQDTQYF. CDR3 nucleotides: TGTGCCAGCGTACTAGCGGGGCAGGATACGCAGTATTTT.

The chain couples TRBV6-2 or TRBV6-3 to TRBJ1-5; no reliable D call. V lost 6 bases and J 0 bases, leaving 9 bases between the germline ends. The CDR3 length is 14 residues. Germline CDR1 reads MNHEY; CDR2 reads SVGEGT. The CDR3 region is CASREAGSNQPQHF. The CDR3 nucleotides are TGTGCCAGCAGAGAGGCAGGTAGCAATCAGCCCCAGCATTTT.

CDR3 nucleotide sequence: TGTGCCAGCAGGCGGACGGGAGGGGATGAAAAACTGTTTTTT. Translation: CASRRTGGDEKLFF. The V gene is TRBV2, the J gene TRBJ1-4; D is perhaps TRBD1 (5 bases). The germline V and J ends were trimmed by 6 bases and 6 bases, with 14 bases remaining between them. This CDR3 contains 14 residues. The germline V gene encodes CDR1 SNHLY and CDR2 FYNNEI.

This clonotype was observed at least ten times. V and J are TRBV12-3 or TRBV12-4 and TRBJ2-2; possibly TRBD1 for D (6 bases). Deletions cut 6 bases from V and 8 bases from J, with 16 bases between. This CDR3 has 14 amino acids. CDR3 nucleotides: TGTGCCAGCAGCCTCCAGGGGAAGGGTGGGGAGCTGTTTTTT. Its protein is CASSLQGKGGELFF.

This chain links TRBV3-1 with TRBJ2-1, with 10 bases matching TRBD2. V trimming: 4 bases; J trimming: 3 bases; junction bases outside the gene matches: 3. The length of the CDR3 is 15 residues. Germline V gene sequence: CDR1 LGHDT, CDR2 YNNKEL (reference sequence). The CDR3 loop is CASSLAGGNYNEQFF. CDR3 nucleotide sequence: TGTGCCAGCAGCCTAGCGGGGGGCAACTACAATGAGCAGTTCTTC.

This clonotype came up a few times. V gene TRBV3-1 combines with J gene TRBJ1-4; D may be TRBD1 (6 bases). The CDR3 contains 14 residues. Deletions cut 1 base from V and 9 bases from J, with 12 bases between. Germline V gene sequence: CDR1 LGHDT, CDR2 YNNKEL (reference sequence). The CDR3 sequence: CASSQGTEIKKLFF. The CDR3 coding sequence is TGTGCCAGCAGCCAAGGGACAGAAATTAAAAAACTGTTTTTT. The complete variable domain, with remaining parts taken from reference TRBV3-1 and TRBJ1-4, reads DTAVSQTPKYLVTQMGNDKSIKCEQNLGHDTMYWYKQDSKKFLKIMFSYNNKELIINETVPNRFSPKSPDKAHLNLHINSLELGDSAVYFCASSQGTEIKKLFFGSGTQLSVL.

The chain recombines TRBV6-5 with TRBJ2-5, with D possibly TRBD1 on 6 matching bases. V was pared by 6 bases and J by 2 bases, with 10 bases between. The CDR3 is made up of 13 amino acids. Germline V gene data show CDR1 as MNHEY and CDR2 as SVGAGI. The CDR3 spells CASRRGWQETQYF. In DNA, the CDR3 is TGTGCCAGCAGAAGGGGGTGGCAAGAGACCCAGTACTTC.

This clonotype came up a few times. Given a much more abundant clone one base away, this may be a read error. The J gene is TRBJ2-7, the V gene TRBV28, with D tentatively TRBD1 (6 bases). This CDR3 contains 12 residues. Germline CDR1 and CDR2: MDHEN and SYDVKM. Trimming took off 6 bases at V and 2 bases at J, with 8 bases between the two ends. CDR3 nucleotide sequence: TGTGCCAGCAGCGGACAGCCCTACGAGCAGTACTTC. Translating gives CASSGQPYEQYF.

The table lists this clonotype with a few counts. This rearrangement joins TRBV6-2 or TRBV6-3 to TRBJ2-1; a possible D gene is TRBD2 (5 bases). The CDR3 contains 12 residues. Trimming stripped 4 bases from V and 5 bases from J, with 6 bases between. The germline CDR1 and CDR2 sequences are MNHEY and SVGEGT. The CDR3 sequence is CASSSGDNEQFF. CDR3 coding DNA: TGTGCCAGCAGTTCCGGGGACAATGAGCAGTTCTTC.

This clonotype showed up just a few times. The rearrangement joins TRBV4-2 to TRBJ2-6; D unclear. Germline V lookup: CDR1 LGHNA, CDR2 YNFKEQ. The germline V and J ends were trimmed by 3 bases and 0 bases, with 9 bases remaining between them. The CDR3 totals 16 residues. The CDR3 DNA reads as TGTGCCAGCAGCCACCCCACGGTCTCTGGGGCCAACGTCCTGACTTTC. Residues: CASSHPTVSGANVLTF.